The sequence of this T cell receptor beta chain was determined in a study of response to subunit inactivated influenza vaccine. Points from the study as a whole: Few additional T cells are recruited per seasonal influenza vaccination, authors suggested.

V lost 0 bases, J lost 3 bases, and 10 bases lay in between. Per germline, CDR1 ENHRY and CDR2 SYGVKD. The CDR3 sequence is 15 residues long. This clonotype was observed a few times. Antigen specificity is unknown. From the RT-PCR reads, TCRdb called clonotypes with MiXCR, one entry per CDR3 protein. The sample comprises under 500,000 distinct CDR3 sequences, over 9.5% of which are singletons, and about 12% rests with the top ten. The receptor comes from a man aged 45-65 years who received an inactivated influenza vaccine. The source was PBMCs from blood, collected about 40 days after vaccination. V and J are TRBV10-3 and TRBJ2-3, with TRBD2 as a possible D gene (6 bases). CDR3 residues: CAISESSGATDTQYF. The CDR3 DNA reads TGTGCCATCAGTGAGTCGTCGGGAGCAACAGATACGCAGTATTTT.